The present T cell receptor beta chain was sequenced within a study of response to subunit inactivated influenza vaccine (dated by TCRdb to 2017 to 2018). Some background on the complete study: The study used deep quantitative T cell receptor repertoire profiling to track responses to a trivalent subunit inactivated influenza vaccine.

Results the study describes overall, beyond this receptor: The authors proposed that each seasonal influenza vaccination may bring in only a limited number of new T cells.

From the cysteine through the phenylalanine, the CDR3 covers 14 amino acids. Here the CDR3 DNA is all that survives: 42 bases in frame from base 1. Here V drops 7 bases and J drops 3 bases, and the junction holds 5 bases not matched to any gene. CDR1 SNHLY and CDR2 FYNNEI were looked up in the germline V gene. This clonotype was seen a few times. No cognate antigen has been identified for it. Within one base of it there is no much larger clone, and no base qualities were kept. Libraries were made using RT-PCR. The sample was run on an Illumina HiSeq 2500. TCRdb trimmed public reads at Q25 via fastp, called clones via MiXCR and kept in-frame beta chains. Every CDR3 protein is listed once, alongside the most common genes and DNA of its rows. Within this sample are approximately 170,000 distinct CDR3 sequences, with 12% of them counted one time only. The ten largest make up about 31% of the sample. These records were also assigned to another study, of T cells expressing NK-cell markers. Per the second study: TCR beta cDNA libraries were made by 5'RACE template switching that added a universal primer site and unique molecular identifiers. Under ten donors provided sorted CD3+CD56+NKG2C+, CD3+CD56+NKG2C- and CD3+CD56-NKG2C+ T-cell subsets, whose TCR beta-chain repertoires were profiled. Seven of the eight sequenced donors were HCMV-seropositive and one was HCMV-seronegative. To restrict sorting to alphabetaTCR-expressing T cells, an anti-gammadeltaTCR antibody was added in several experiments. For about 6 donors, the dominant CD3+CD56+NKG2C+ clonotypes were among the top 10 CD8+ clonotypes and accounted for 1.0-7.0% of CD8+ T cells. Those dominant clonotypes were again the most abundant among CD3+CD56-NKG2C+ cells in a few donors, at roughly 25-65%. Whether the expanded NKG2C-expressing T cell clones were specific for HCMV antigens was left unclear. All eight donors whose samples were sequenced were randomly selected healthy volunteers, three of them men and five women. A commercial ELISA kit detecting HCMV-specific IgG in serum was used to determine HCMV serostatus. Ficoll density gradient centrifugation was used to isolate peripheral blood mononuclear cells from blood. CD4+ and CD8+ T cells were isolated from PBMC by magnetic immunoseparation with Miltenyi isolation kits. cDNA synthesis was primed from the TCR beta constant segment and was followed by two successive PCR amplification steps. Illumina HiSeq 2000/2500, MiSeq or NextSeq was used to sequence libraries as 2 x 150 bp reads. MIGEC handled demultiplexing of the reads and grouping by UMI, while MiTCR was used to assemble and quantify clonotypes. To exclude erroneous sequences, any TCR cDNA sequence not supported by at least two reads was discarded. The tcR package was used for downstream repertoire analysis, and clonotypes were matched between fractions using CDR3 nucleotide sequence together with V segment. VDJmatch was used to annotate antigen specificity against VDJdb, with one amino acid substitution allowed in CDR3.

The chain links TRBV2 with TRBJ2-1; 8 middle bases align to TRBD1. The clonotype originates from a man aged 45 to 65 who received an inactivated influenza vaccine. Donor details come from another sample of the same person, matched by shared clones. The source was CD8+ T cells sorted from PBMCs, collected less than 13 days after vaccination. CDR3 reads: CASMGQDLYNEQFF. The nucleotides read TGTGCCAGCATGGGACAGGACCTCTACAATGAGCAGTTCTTC.